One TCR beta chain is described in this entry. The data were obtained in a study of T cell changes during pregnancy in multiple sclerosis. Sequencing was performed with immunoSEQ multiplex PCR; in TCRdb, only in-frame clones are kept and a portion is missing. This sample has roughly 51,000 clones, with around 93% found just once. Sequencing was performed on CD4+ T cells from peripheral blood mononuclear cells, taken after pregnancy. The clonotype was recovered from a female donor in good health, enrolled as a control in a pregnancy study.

CDR3 amino acids: CASSRTSGRANTGELFF. Written as DNA, the CDR3 is TGCGCCAGCAGCCGGACTAGCGGGAGGGCGAACACCGGGGAGCTGTTTTTT. The chain combines TRBV4-3 with TRBJ2-2; TRBD2 matches at 15 bases. The CDR3 spans 17 residues. Per the germline V gene, CDR1 is LGHNA and CDR2 is YSLEER. Trimming took 4 bases from V and 0 from J; bases not matched to a gene: 0.